These 21 T cell receptor beta chains share one sample of origin, sequenced in a study of early T cells in non-severe SARS-CoV-2 infection. TCRdb reanalysed the 5' RACE reads using MiXCR and keeps one entry per CDR3 protein. Of 65,000 to 95,000 distinct CDR3 sequences in the sample, about 12% were seen once. Sequences were derived from whole blood, sampled at baseline. These receptors were taken from an adult who was a healthcare worker with PCR-confirmed SARS-CoV-2 infection or an uninfected control (not recorded which). The donor label of this sample is uncertain.

The chain recombines TRBV5-1 with TRBJ1-5, with 7 bases identical to TRBD1. J was trimmed by 7 bases and V by 2 bases; bases with no gene match: 3. The CDR3 loop spans 13 amino acids. The V gene's germline CDR1 is SGHRS and CDR2 YFSETQ. The chain's CDR3 is CASSFRGEQPQHF. The CDR3 coding sequence is TGCGCCAGCAGCTTCAGGGGGGAACAGCCCCAGCATTTT.

This sequence joins TRBV5-1 and TRBJ1-1; TRBD1 aligns across 8 bases. CDR1 and CDR2 (germline): SGHRS, YFSETQ. The CDR3 contains 14 residues. Trimming at V came to 5 bases and at J to 1 base, leaving 4 bases not matched to a gene. The CDR3 nucleotides read TGCGCCAGCAGAAAGGACAGGGAGAACACTGAAGCTTTCTTT. Residues: CASRKDRENTEAFF.

The CDR3 here is CSARGQGATGELFF. The CDR3 coding sequence is TGCAGTGCTAGGGGGCAGGGGGCCACCGGGGAGCTGTTTTTT. The chain carries TRBV20-1 and TRBJ2-2, with TRBD1 identical over 8 bases. Trimming took 3 bases from V and 4 from J; bases not matched to a gene: 4. The germline CDR1 and CDR2 sequences are DFQATT and SNEGSKA (reference sequence). This CDR3 has 14 amino acids.

The gene calls are TRBV11-2 and TRBJ2-5, with D unclear. Looked up from germline, CDR1 is SGHAT and CDR2 is FQNNGV. V was shortened by 5 bases and J by 5 bases, with 15 bases between the two germline ends. This CDR3 comprises 14 residues. The DNA of the CDR3 is TGTGCCAGCAGCAGAGTTTATGCCGGGGAGACCCAGTACTTC. It is translated as CASSRVYAGETQYF.

The J gene is TRBJ1-2, the V gene TRBV11-2; TRBD1 aligns across 10 bases. The germline gives CDR1 SGHAT, CDR2 FQNNGV. V gave up 5 bases and J gave up 1 base; unmatched junction bases: 1. This CDR3 is built from 14 residues. CDR3 in amino acids: CASSRDRGNYGYTF. The CDR3 nucleotides read TGTGCCAGCAGCCGGGACAGGGGTAACTATGGCTACACCTTC. Drawing the rest from reference TRBV11-2 and TRBJ1-2, the complete variable domain is EAGVAQSPRYKIIEKRQSVAFWCNPISGHATLYWYQQILGQGPKLLIQFQNNGVVDDSQLPKDRFSAERLKGVDSTLKIQPAKLEDSAVYLCASSRDRGNYGYTFGSGTRLTVV.

This clonotype was recorded at least ten times. This chain joins TRBV7-8 and TRBJ2-2; maybe TRBD1 (6 bases). The V end was cut by 5 bases, the J end by 2 bases, with 12 bases between. Germline V gene sequence: CDR1 SGHVS, CDR2 FQNEAQ. The CDR3 spans 15 residues. This CDR3 is CASSPVGANTGELFF. CDR3 nucleotide sequence: TGTGCCAGCAGCCCAGTGGGGGCTAACACCGGGGAGCTGTTTTTT. Full variable domain (missing parts from reference TRBV7-8 and TRBJ2-2): GAGVSQSPRYKVAKRGQDVALRCDPISGHVSLFWYQQALGQGPEFLTYFQNEAQLDKSGLPSDRFFAERPEGSVSTLKIQRTQQEDSAVYLCASSPVGANTGELFFGEGSRLTVL.

This clonotype has just a few counts. The gene calls are TRBV20-1 and TRBJ2-7; 8 bases fit TRBD2. From germline, CDR1 is DFQATT and CDR2 SNEGSKA (reference sequence). J lost 2 bases, V lost 2 bases, and 2 bases had no gene match. The CDR3 is 13 amino acids. DNA of the CDR3: TGCAGTGCTAGAAGGGGACTAGCCTACGAGCAGTACTTC. Its translation: CSARRGLAYEQYF.

This clonotype appeared many times. The V call is TRBV11-2, the J call TRBJ1-5; D remains ambiguous. The CDR3 loop spans 16 amino acids. Between the trimmed V and J ends, which lost 5 bases and 11 bases, there was a span of 25 bases. Germline V CDR1 and CDR2: SGHAT, FQNNGV. The CDR3 loop reads CASSPTISASISSQHF. The CDR3 DNA follows: TGTGCCAGCAGCCCTACAATATCGGCTTCGATTTCTTCCCAGCATTTT.

This clonotype was observed a handful of times. V gene TRBV7-2 combines with J gene TRBJ2-7; D ambiguous. The V end lost 4 bases, the J end lost 0 bases, and 13 bases lay between the germline ends. The CDR3 contains 15 residues. Looked up from germline, CDR1 is SGHTA and CDR2 is FQGNSA. The CDR3 protein is CASSSGPYHSYEQYF. The CDR3 region has the DNA TGTGCCAGCAGCTCAGGCCCCTATCACTCCTACGAGCAGTACTTC.

The rearrangement uses TRBV20-1 and TRBJ2-3; the match to TRBD2 covers 13 bases. This CDR3 region has 16 residues. Germline CDR1 DFQATT, CDR2 SNEGSKA (reference sequence). V lost 5 bases, J lost 2 bases, and 7 bases stayed unmatched. This CDR3 reads CSAHQLAGGPTDTQYF. CDR3 DNA: TGCAGTGCTCACCAACTAGCGGGAGGGCCCACAGATACGCAGTATTTT.

The table lists this clonotype with many counts. The chain is built from TRBV20-1 and TRBJ2-5; maybe TRBD1 (8 bases). The germline V gene has CDR1 DFQATT and CDR2 SNEGSKA (reference sequence). The V and J ends lost 2 bases and 7 bases respectively, with 17 bases between them. The CDR3 covers 14 residues. For the CDR3, the DNA is TGCAGTGCTAGACCTCTTACAGGGGGGGGGACCCAGTACTTC. Protein: CSARPLTGGGTQYF.

To note about this clonotype: One junction end disagrees with the germline gene, perhaps due to a read error. This chain links TRBV12-3 or TRBV12-4 with TRBJ2-2; unclear D gene. CDR3 length: 11 residues. The CDR3 DNA follows: TGTGTCAGCAAGCGCACCGGGGAGCTGTTTTTT. It specifies CVSKRTGELFF.

The chain couples TRBV20-1 to TRBJ2-6, with D maybe TRBD2 (5 bases). The germline V gene encodes CDR1 DFQATT and CDR2 SNEGSKA (reference sequence). There are 14 residues in the CDR3. V lost 3 bases to trimming and J lost 0 bases, with 6 bases between them. The CDR3 region has the DNA TGCAGTGCTAGCGAGGGCTCTGGGGCCAACGTCCTGACTTTC. Its protein product is CSASEGSGANVLTF.

This clonotype was detected many times. The chain recombines TRBV2 with TRBJ2-7; 8 bases are a match to TRBD2. With V trimmed by 5 bases and J by 4 bases, 10 bases remained unmatched. The CDR3 runs to 15 residues. Germline V gene sequence: CDR1 SNHLY, CDR2 FYNNEI. The DNA of the CDR3 is TGTGCCAGCAGTTCACAGGGTAGCGGGGAATACGAGCAGTACTTC. Amino acid sequence: CASSSQGSGEYEQYF.

This clonotype was detected only a few times. The V and J genes are TRBV12-3 or TRBV12-4 and TRBJ2-1; 7 positions match TRBD2. This CDR3 contains 12 residues. The V and J ends lost 7 bases and 9 bases, in that order; junction bases with no gene match: 6. CDR3 nucleotide sequence: TGTGCCAGCACCTCGACTAGCAGTGAGCAGTTCTTC. Translated, it gives CASTSTSSEQFF.

The chain joins TRBV12-5 to TRBJ2-7; D unresolved. This CDR3 is 15 amino acids long. V lost 0 bases, J lost 0 bases, and 9 bases lay in between. Per germline, CDR1 LGHNT and CDR2 FRNRAP. The CDR3 sequence is CASGLVRASSYEQYF. CDR3 coding DNA: TGTGCTAGTGGTTTGGTCCGTGCCAGCTCCTACGAGCAGTACTTC.

This clonotype was seen more than once but under ten times. The gene calls are TRBV5-1 and TRBJ2-5; the match to TRBD2 covers 8 bases. The CDR3 contains 15 residues. The J segment lost 7 bases and the V segment lost 5 bases, leaving 13 bases of the junction unmatched. CDR1 and CDR2 (germline): SGHRS, YFSETQ. The CDR3: CASRATSGPPGTQYF. In DNA form, the CDR3 reads TGCGCCAGCAGGGCCACTAGCGGCCCGCCCGGGACCCAGTACTTC.

This rearrangement joins TRBV7-2 to TRBJ2-5; no clear D gene. The CDR3 covers 13 residues. V was clipped by 2 bases and J by 5 bases, with 9 bases between them. Germline-derived CDR1 and CDR2 are SGHTA and FQGNSA. CDR3 bases: TGTGCCAGCAGCTTATCTATTTCCGAGACCCAGTACTTC. This translates into CASSLSISETQYF.

V gene TRBV19 combines with J gene TRBJ2-3; the D is unclear. The V and J ends lost 11 bases and 3 bases respectively, with 15 bases between them. The CDR3 totals 13 residues. From germline, CDR1 is LNHDA and CDR2 SQIVND (reference sequence). DNA of the CDR3: TGTGCCTCCCCGGACCCAATAACAGATACGCAGTATTTT. It is translated as CASPDPITDTQYF.

This clonotype appeared a few times. This sequence joins TRBV6-2 or TRBV6-3 and TRBJ1-4, with D hard to call. Trimming cost V 0 bases and J 0 bases, with 8 bases left between them. The germline V gene has CDR1 MNHEY and CDR2 SVGEGT. This CDR3 has 16 amino acids. The CDR3 sequence: CASSYSTDTTNEKLFF. For the CDR3, the DNA is TGTGCCAGCAGTTACTCGACTGATACAACTAATGAAAAACTGTTTTTT.

V gene TRBV7-2 combines with J gene TRBJ1-2; D perhaps matches TRBD1 (5 bases). CDR1 is SGHTA and CDR2 is FQGNSA in the germline V gene. The V and J ends lost 5 bases and 0 bases respectively, with 13 bases between them. The CDR3 totals 15 residues. The CDR3 reads CASSPVGGTNYGYTF. CDR3 nucleotide sequence: TGTGCCAGCAGCCCCGTCGGGGGGACTAACTATGGCTACACCTTC.